This T cell receptor (beta chain) was documented in a study of CD4 T cells in relation to SARS-CoV-2 and coronaviruses (dated by TCRdb to the early 2020s). Study-wide context: The ViraFEST assay cultured PBMCs with antigen for 10 days, then sequenced TCR beta CDR3s to find antigen-specific clonal expansions. An HIV-1 Nef peptide pool or a culture without peptide was used as the negative reference condition. HLA restriction was mapped for shared crossreactive spike epitopes using patient-derived lymphoblastoid cell lines. Memory CD4+ T cell crossreactivity between SARS-CoV-2 and common cold coronavirus spike proteins was assessed at the TCR clonotype level in the study. Samples from three pre-COVID donors and the naive versus memory experiments were sequenced with the Adaptive Biotechnologies TCR-sequencing kit; other data were Illumina-based. For other donors in the study, expansion assays were sequenced with a different, Illumina-based TCR-beta assay. What the work shows at the level of the full study, not this receptor alone: Memory CD4+ clonotypes crossrecognizing SARS-CoV-2 and at least one common cold coronavirus spike were found in approximately 65% of donors. Because the crossreactivity analysis focused on spike protein, crossreactivity against other viral proteins was not assessed. Compared with monoreactive clones, crossreactive clones had significantly weaker SARS-CoV-2-driven expansion, a result consistent with antigenic imprinting. No donor contributed both pre-pandemic and post-infection samples, which limited tracing the source of pre-existing responses. Small numbers of patients and of tested TCRs limited the study.

CD4+ T cells from unexposed donors were collected before the COVID-19 pandemic (2011-2018). The EasySep CD4+ T cell isolation kit was used to isolate CD4+ T cells once the cultures had run for roughly eleven days. As far as cell numbers permitted, CD4+ T cells from unexposed donors were tested for reactivity against SARS-CoV-2 S and N as well as four spike pools from common cold coronaviruses. Each well held more than 1.5 million PBMCs cultured in IMDM containing approximately 4.7% human AB serum and approximately 9 IU/ml IL-2. Half of the culture medium was replaced with fresh IL-2-containing medium on days 3 and 7. In general, triplicate replicate wells were used for every peptide culture condition. Leukapheresis product for the unexposed donors was purchased commercially. PBMCs were isolated from leukapheresis product or whole blood by Ficoll-Paque PLUS gradient centrifugation. PBMCs were either used fresh in the expansion assay or cryopreserved at -140 degrees C. The QIAamp Micro DNA Kit was used to extract genomic DNA from the CD4+ T cells.

V is pared back by 0 bases and J by 4 bases, with 4 bases lying between the germline termini. The germline V gene encodes CDR1 SGHRS and CDR2 YFSETQ. CDR3 length: 13 amino acids, cysteine to phenylalanine. Only the CDR3 region is kept as DNA, spanning 39 bases read in frame from base 1. This clone was seen a handful of times. Its target antigen remains unknown. There are no base qualities to consult, and no much larger clone falls within one base. Library method: the immunoSEQ multiplex PCR assay. Under the source paper's analysis protocol: During preprocessing, nonproductive sequences were removed, as were CDR3s that did not start with C, did not end with F or W, or were shorter than 7 amino acids. Antigen-specific clonotypes were called with the MANAFEST web app on the basis of expansion relative to the reference and to other culture wells. A clone was considered positive if the clone showed significant expansion compared with the reference culture in 2 of 3 replicate wells at an FDR below 0.05. To be called positive, a clone also had to show significant expansion compared with every other tandem well and an odds ratio greater than 5. CDR3 homology was measured as pairwise Levenshtein distance, computed with the stringdist R package after trimming three terminal residues from each end. The source is immuneACCESS, and TCRdb retained only in-frame sequences with V and J called. Part of the clones is not carried over; for the studies checked, unresolved V genes explain less than half of this, and the remainder is unexplained. V, J and clone size reflect that table, while D and trimming were determined from the DNA. In all, the sample holds about 18,000 clones, and about 80% of those were seen once. The ten largest clones add up to about 14% of the sample.

The clonotype originates from a human donor in good health. In this chain, TRBV5-1 is recombined with TRBJ2-2; a confident D gene designation cannot be given. Material: CD4+ T cells from PBMCs, cultured in vitro. Here the CDR3 is given as CASSLEPTGELFF. The bases are TGCGCCAGCAGCTTGGAACCCACCGGGGAGCTGTTTTTT.